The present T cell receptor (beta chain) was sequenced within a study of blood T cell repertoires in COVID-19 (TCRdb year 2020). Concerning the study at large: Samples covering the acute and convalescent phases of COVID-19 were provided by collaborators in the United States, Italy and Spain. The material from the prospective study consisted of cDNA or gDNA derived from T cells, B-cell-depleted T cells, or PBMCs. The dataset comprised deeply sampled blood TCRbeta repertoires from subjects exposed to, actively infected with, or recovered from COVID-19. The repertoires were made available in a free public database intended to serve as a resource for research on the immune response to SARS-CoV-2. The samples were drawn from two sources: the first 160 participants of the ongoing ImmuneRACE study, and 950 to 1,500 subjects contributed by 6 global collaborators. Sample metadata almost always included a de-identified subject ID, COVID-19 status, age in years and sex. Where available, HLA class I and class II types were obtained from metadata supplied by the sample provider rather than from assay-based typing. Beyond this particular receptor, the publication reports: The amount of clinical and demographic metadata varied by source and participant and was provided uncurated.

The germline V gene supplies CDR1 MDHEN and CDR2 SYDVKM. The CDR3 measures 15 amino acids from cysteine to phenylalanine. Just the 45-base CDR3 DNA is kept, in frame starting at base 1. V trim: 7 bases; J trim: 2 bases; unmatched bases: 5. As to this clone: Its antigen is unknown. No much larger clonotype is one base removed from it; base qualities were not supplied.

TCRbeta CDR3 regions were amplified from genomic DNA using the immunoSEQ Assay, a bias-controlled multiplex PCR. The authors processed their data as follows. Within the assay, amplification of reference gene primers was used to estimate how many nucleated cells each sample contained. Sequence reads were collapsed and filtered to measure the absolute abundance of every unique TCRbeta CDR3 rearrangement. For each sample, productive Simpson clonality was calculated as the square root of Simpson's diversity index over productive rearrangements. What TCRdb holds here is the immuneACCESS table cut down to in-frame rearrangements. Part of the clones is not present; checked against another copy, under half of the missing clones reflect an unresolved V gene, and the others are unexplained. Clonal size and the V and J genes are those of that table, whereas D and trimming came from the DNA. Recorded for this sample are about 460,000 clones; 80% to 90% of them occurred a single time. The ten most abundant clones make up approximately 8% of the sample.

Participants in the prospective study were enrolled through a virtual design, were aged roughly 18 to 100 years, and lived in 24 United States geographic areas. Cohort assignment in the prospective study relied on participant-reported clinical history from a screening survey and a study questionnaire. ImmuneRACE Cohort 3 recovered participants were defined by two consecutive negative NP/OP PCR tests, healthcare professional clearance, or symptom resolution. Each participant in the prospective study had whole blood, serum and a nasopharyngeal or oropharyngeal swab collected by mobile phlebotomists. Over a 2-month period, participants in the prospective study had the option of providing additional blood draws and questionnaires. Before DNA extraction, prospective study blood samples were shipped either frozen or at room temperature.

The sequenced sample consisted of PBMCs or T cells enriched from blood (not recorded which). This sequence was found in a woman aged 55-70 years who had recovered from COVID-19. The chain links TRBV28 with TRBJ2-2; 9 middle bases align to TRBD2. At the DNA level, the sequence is TGTGCCAGCACCCCGGGACTAGCAAACACCGGGGAGCTGTTTTTT. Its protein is CASTPGLANTGELFF.